The present T cell receptor (beta chain) was sequenced within a study of metastatic and nonmetastatic thyroid tumors. Study at large: Repertoires of blood and of tissue (tumor or nodule) from malignant and benign thyroid patients were compared. Findings and limits, study-wide: Malignant thyroid tumors reportedly had TCR beta diversity that was significantly higher than in benign nodules, in blood and tumor.

The germline CDR1 and CDR2 sequences are MNHNS and SASEGT. The CDR3 loop spans 14 amino acids. Authors' analysis steps: A classifier for distant metastasis in papillary thyroid cancer was constructed using CDR3 differences observed across clinicopathological groups. MiXCR reprocessed the PCR reads for TCRdb. Clone size and V and J calls follow TCRdb, not the original study. The sample has approximately 14,000 clones, around 32% seen once; the top ten hold about half. Worth noting for this clone: What it binds is unknown. The germline gene is not matched at one end of the junction; a read error may be the cause.

Treatment of any kind had been given to no patient before thyroid surgery. The receptor was derived from a male donor with papillary thyroid cancer or a benign thyroid nodule (not recorded which). Some clones in this sample may be carry-over from other donors' samples. Sequenced input: tumor tissue. The V call is TRBV6-1, the J call TRBJ1-1; no clear D gene. CDR3 DNA sequence: TGTGCCAGCAGTGTGGGTTGGGAGAACGCTGAAGCTTTCTTT. Protein: CASSVGWENAEAFF.